The rows below give T cell receptor beta chains drawn from one sample of a study of metastatic and nonmetastatic thyroid tumors. MiXCR was used by TCRdb to re-call the PCR reads. The sample records about 20,000 clones, 30% to 40% being singletons. Sample: tumor tissue. These receptors were collected from a male donor with papillary thyroid cancer or a benign thyroid nodule (not recorded which). Some clones in this sample may be carry-over from other donors' samples. CDR3s include the opening cysteine and the closing phenylalanine or tryptophan. A row's size may be missing; if present it is once, few, many or a size class.

CDR3aa: CASSSSSSYEQYF; abundance: NA; v_gene: TRBV11-3; j_gene: TRBJ2-7
CDR3aa: CSARGTSGFSYEQYF; abundance: medium-sized; v_gene: TRBV20-1; j_gene: TRBJ2-7
CDR3aa: CARSSRVWDSADTQYF; abundance: NA; v_gene: TRBV11-2; j_gene: TRBJ2-3
CDR3aa: CASSFQAGLINEQFF; abundance: NA; v_gene: TRBV11-2; j_gene: TRBJ2-1
CDR3aa: CASSEAEAGWSEQYF; abundance: NA; v_gene: TRBV6-1; j_gene: TRBJ2-7
CDR3aa: CSARSGPQGGSNQPQHF; abundance: medium-sized; v_gene: TRBV20-1; j_gene: TRBJ1-5
CDR3aa: CASSYSRLAADTQYF; abundance: few; v_gene: TRBV6-2/TRBV6-3; j_gene: TRBJ2-3
CDR3aa: CASTLGGQRNSPLHF; abundance: large; v_gene: TRBV6-1; j_gene: TRBJ1-6
CDR3aa: CASWTGYSYEQYF; abundance: NA; v_gene: TRBV19; j_gene: TRBJ2-7
CDR3aa: CASSLSTGKGYTF; abundance: NA; v_gene: TRBV7-3; j_gene: TRBJ1-2
CDR3aa: CATSDRDSLHYGYTF; abundance: medium-sized; v_gene: TRBV24-1; j_gene: TRBJ1-2
CDR3aa: CASSDGLDTGELFF; abundance: many; v_gene: TRBV6-4; j_gene: TRBJ2-2
CDR3aa: CASSHGTSSYEQYF; abundance: few; v_gene: TRBV19; j_gene: TRBJ2-7
CDR3aa: CASRKGGKRPYEQYF; abundance: medium-sized; v_gene: TRBV27; j_gene: TRBJ2-7
CDR3aa: CASSPGSGANVLTF; abundance: medium-sized; v_gene: TRBV18; j_gene: TRBJ2-6
CDR3aa: CSASDRIQETQYF; abundance: medium-sized; v_gene: TRBV20-1; j_gene: TRBJ2-5
CDR3aa: CSASLPTTYEQYF; abundance: few; v_gene: TRBV20-1; j_gene: TRBJ2-7
CDR3aa: CASSLRTGGAYNEQFF; abundance: medium-sized; v_gene: TRBV5-1; j_gene: TRBJ2-1
CDR3aa: CASSKLSAEQYF; abundance: NA; v_gene: TRBV12-3/TRBV12-4; j_gene: TRBJ2-7
CDR3aa: CSASQTGSLGYTF; abundance: NA; v_gene: TRBV20-1; j_gene: TRBJ1-2
CDR3aa: CASSWGASADTQYF; abundance: few; v_gene: TRBV6-2/TRBV6-3; j_gene: TRBJ2-3
CDR3aa: CSARLTGKTYEQYF; abundance: NA; v_gene: TRBV20-1; j_gene: TRBJ2-7
CDR3aa: CASSSGQGTETQYF; abundance: many; v_gene: TRBV27; j_gene: TRBJ2-5
CDR3aa: CASSSPYITFF; abundance: NA; v_gene: TRBV28; j_gene: TRBJ2-1
CDR3aa: CASSPGAAGGYQETQYF; abundance: NA; v_gene: TRBV28; j_gene: TRBJ2-5
CDR3aa: CAIKLMAVSSDVQYF; abundance: NA; v_gene: TRBV2; j_gene: TRBJ2-7
CDR3aa: CASSPDRGRDYGYTF; abundance: NA; v_gene: TRBV7-9; j_gene: TRBJ1-2
CDR3aa: CASSEAVCSYYEQYF; abundance: few; v_gene: TRBV6-1; j_gene: TRBJ2-7
CDR3aa: CASSSRQGLDSPLHF; abundance: NA; v_gene: TRBV18; j_gene: TRBJ1-6
CDR3aa: CASSWTSGTTYEQYF; abundance: medium-sized; v_gene: TRBV12-3/TRBV12-4; j_gene: TRBJ2-7
CDR3aa: CATSPAGTYNEQFF; abundance: many; v_gene: TRBV12-3/TRBV12-4; j_gene: TRBJ2-1
CDR3aa: CASSSGQGLNSPLHF; abundance: NA; v_gene: TRBV13; j_gene: TRBJ1-6
CDR3aa: CASSSGRGVPETQYF; abundance: NA; v_gene: TRBV5-8; j_gene: TRBJ2-5
CDR3aa: CSARSETGAASPLHF; abundance: many; v_gene: TRBV20-1; j_gene: TRBJ1-6
CDR3aa: CASSFNRGPGLAGARSYEQYF; abundance: many; v_gene: TRBV27; j_gene: TRBJ2-7
CDR3aa: CATSDDRDPNYGYTF; abundance: few; v_gene: TRBV24-1; j_gene: TRBJ1-2
CDR3aa: CASSLDGDTGELFF; abundance: NA; v_gene: TRBV5-8; j_gene: TRBJ2-2
CDR3aa: CASSKSPTGDTQYF; abundance: medium-sized; v_gene: TRBV6-1; j_gene: TRBJ2-3
CDR3aa: CASSSLTGTGYGYTF; abundance: NA; v_gene: TRBV14; j_gene: TRBJ1-2
CDR3aa: CAISPSDRTEETQYF; abundance: many; v_gene: TRBV10-3; j_gene: TRBJ2-5
CDR3aa: CARRKVTSGSEQFF; abundance: large; v_gene: TRBV2; j_gene: TRBJ2-1
CDR3aa: CASSLIGETQYF; abundance: many; v_gene: TRBV5-1; j_gene: TRBJ2-5
CDR3aa: CASSRSRGWETQYF; abundance: many; v_gene: TRBV11-2; j_gene: TRBJ2-5
CDR3aa: CASTPFSFGYYEQFF; abundance: medium-sized; v_gene: TRBV6-1; j_gene: TRBJ2-1
CDR3aa: CASSLAGGTSYEHYF; abundance: NA; v_gene: TRBV7-6; j_gene: TRBJ2-7
CDR3aa: CASRPGDHGYTF; abundance: NA; v_gene: TRBV6-1; j_gene: TRBJ1-2
CDR3aa: CAISPTGSNYGYTF; abundance: many; v_gene: TRBV10-3; j_gene: TRBJ1-2
CDR3aa: CASSHGSKDLHF; abundance: NA; v_gene: TRBV14; j_gene: TRBJ1-6
CDR3aa: CASSSTLGEWETQYF; abundance: NA; v_gene: TRBV28; j_gene: TRBJ2-5
CDR3aa: CASSPDRALTDNQPQHF; abundance: many; v_gene: TRBV18; j_gene: TRBJ1-5
CDR3aa: CASSQGGEQFF; abundance: many; v_gene: TRBV6-1; j_gene: TRBJ2-1
CDR3aa: CAWSPGQSGLNEKLFF; abundance: NA; v_gene: TRBV30; j_gene: TRBJ1-4
CDR3aa: CASSSEGALGYTF; abundance: NA; v_gene: TRBV5-1; j_gene: TRBJ1-2
CDR3aa: CASSPPGGQGKYEQYF; abundance: medium-sized; v_gene: TRBV18; j_gene: TRBJ2-7
CDR3aa: CSAGQGSGEQYF; abundance: medium-sized; v_gene: TRBV20-1; j_gene: TRBJ2-7
CDR3aa: CASTLAGGVMETQYF; abundance: many; v_gene: TRBV12-3/TRBV12-4; j_gene: TRBJ2-5